Below, 9 T cell receptor beta chains from the same sample are listed, as sequenced in a study of regulatory T cells in long-lasting Graves disease. Library construction for TCR beta used iRepertoire HTBI primers and Arm-PCR of CDR3 regions. TCRdb re-derived calls from the multiplex PCR reads in MiXCR, one entry per CDR3 protein. The sample holds approximately 310,000 distinct CDR3 sequences, about 18% seen once. As for time point: newly diagnosed GD, antithyroid drugs for less than 3 months. Extracted RNA from PBMCs served as the source of the TCR library. The sample consisted of peripheral blood mononuclear cells (PBMCs), taken at new diagnosis, from a patient treated with antithyroid drugs. These receptors were taken from a female donor with Graves disease.

V and J are TRBV20-1 and TRBJ1-5; D is unresolved. Germline lookup yields CDR1 DFQATT and CDR2 SNEGSKA (reference sequence). Trimming cost V 3 bases and J 13 bases, with 19 bases left between them. The CDR3 loop spans 13 amino acids. In nucleotides, the CDR3 is TGCAGTGCTAGTTCACACGCCGGGCAGTCTCAGCATTTT. It translates to CSASSHAGQSQHF.

This chain joins TRBV5-1 and TRBJ1-6; weak D call: TRBD1 (5 bases). The CDR3 is 15 amino acids. Trimming removed 0 bases from V and 8 bases from J, with 12 bases in between. Per the germline V gene, CDR1 is SGHRS and CDR2 is YFSETQ. CDR3 sequence: CASSLDRPGYSPLHF. The CDR3, as DNA: TGCGCCAGCAGCTTGGACAGGCCTGGCTATTCACCCCTCCACTTT.

This clonotype came up a few times. The V gene is TRBV5-6, the J gene TRBJ2-7; 9 nucleotides agree with TRBD2. Germline CDR1 is SGHDT and CDR2 is YYEEEE. The V segment lost 0 bases and the J segment 2 bases; nucleotides outside the gene matches: 0. This CDR3 is built from 14 residues. CDR3 protein: CASSLGTSAYEQYF. Written as DNA, the CDR3 is TGTGCCAGCAGCTTGGGGACTAGCGCCTACGAGCAGTACTTC.

This clonotype was observed at least ten times. CDR3 amino acids: CASSGRTETQYF. DNA for the CDR3: TGTGCCAGCAGTGGGCGTACAGAGACCCAGTACTTC. The rearrangement links TRBV6-1 to TRBJ2-5; D is undetermined. Germline values: CDR1 MNHNS, CDR2 SASEGT. Trimming took 4 bases from V and 4 from J, leaving 7 bases between them. This CDR3 spans 12 amino acids.

Many counts were recorded for this clonotype. The rearrangement uses TRBV6-1 and TRBJ2-5; 12 nucleotides match TRBD1. J lost 4 bases, V lost 6 bases, and 9 bases had no gene match. Germline CDR1 is MNHNS and CDR2 is SASEGT. CDR3 length equals 16 residues. The CDR3 DNA is TGTGCCAGCAGACCCGGGACAGGGGGCGCGGGAGAGACCCAGTACTTC. Its translation: CASRPGTGGAGETQYF.

This clonotype has a count of ten or more. The V call is TRBV28, the J call TRBJ1-1; the D is unclear. Trimming took 3 bases from V and 0 from J, leaving 17 bases between them. Germline V gene data show CDR1 as MDHEN and CDR2 as SYDVKM. The CDR3 length is 17 residues. CDR3 amino acids: CASSFAVSKIMNTEAFF. CDR3 nucleotide sequence: TGTGCCAGCAGTTTTGCGGTCAGCAAAATCATGAACACTGAAGCTTTCTTT.

There are many counts of this clonotype. This chain connects TRBV20-1 to TRBJ2-5; D call uncertain. CDR1 and CDR2 (germline): DFQATT, SNEGSKA (reference sequence). The CDR3 spans 14 residues. V lost 2 bases to trimming and J lost 5 bases, with 15 bases between them. Here the CDR3 DNA reads TGCAGTGCTAGAAGCTTGGGTCTGGGGGAGACCCAGTACTTC. This codes for CSARSLGLGETQYF.

In this sample, this clonotype turned up many times. The V and J genes are TRBV7-2 and TRBJ2-3, with D perhaps TRBD1 (6 bases). Germline loops: CDR1 SGHTA, CDR2 FQGNSA. The V and J ends lost 4 bases and 5 bases respectively, with 10 bases between them. This CDR3 spans 13 amino acids. The CDR3 spells CASSSTQGDTQYF. In DNA, the CDR3 is TGTGCCAGCAGCTCGACACAGGGAGATACGCAGTATTTT.

This chain uses TRBV5-6 with TRBJ2-7, with TRBD1 matching over 8 bases. Germline trimming cut 4 bases from V and 7 bases from J; bases unmatched to any gene: 7. Germline V CDR1 and CDR2: SGHDT, YYEEEE. CDR3 length: 13 amino acids. The CDR3: CASSLRDRLEQYF. The CDR3 DNA reads TGTGCCAGCAGCCTTCGGGACAGGTTGGAGCAGTACTTC.